This note documents a single T cell receptor (beta chain) sequence. Its target is not known. Patients had resection in Japan or China between about 2014 and 2018. There are 13 residues in the CDR3. Germline V gives CDR1 SGHNT, CDR2 YENEEA. The germline V and J ends were trimmed by 5 bases and 4 bases, with 11 bases remaining between them. The data were taken from a study of immune evolution from preneoplasia to lung adenocarcinoma. Assay used: immunoSEQ multiplex PCR; TCRdb lists only in-frame clones, some missing. This table holds roughly 6,100 clones, around 80% found once. Study observations and caveats: Normal lung had the highest top T cell clone frequencies. Clonality was highest in normal lung, lower in later-stage lesions apparently.

The sequence was obtained from a donor of 70 years or more with lung adenocarcinoma. The rearrangement uses TRBV11-3 and TRBJ1-1, with unresolved D. Sample: FFPE adjacent normal lung tissue. The CDR3: CASSPPVGTEAFF. In nucleotides, the CDR3 is TGTGCCAGCAGCCCCCCCGTGGGCACTGAAGCTTTCTTT.